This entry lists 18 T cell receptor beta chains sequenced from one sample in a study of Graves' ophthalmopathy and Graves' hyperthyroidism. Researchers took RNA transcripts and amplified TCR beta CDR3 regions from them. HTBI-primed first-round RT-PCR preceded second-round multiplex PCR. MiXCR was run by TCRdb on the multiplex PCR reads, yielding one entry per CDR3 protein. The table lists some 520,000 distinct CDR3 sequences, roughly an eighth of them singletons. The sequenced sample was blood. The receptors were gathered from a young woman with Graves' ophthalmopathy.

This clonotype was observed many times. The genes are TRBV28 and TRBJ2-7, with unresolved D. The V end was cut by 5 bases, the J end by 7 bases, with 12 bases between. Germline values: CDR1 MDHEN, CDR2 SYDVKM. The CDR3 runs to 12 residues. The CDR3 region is CASSLPLREQYF. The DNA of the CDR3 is TGTGCCAGCAGTCTCCCCCTCAGGGAGCAGTACTTC.

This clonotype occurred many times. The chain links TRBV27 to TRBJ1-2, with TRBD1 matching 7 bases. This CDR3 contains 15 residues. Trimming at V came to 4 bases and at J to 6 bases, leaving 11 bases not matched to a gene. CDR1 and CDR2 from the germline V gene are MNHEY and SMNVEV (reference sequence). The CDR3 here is CASSSPLTGKNGYTF. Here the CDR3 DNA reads TGTGCCAGCAGTTCACCCCTGACAGGGAAGAATGGCTACACCTTC.

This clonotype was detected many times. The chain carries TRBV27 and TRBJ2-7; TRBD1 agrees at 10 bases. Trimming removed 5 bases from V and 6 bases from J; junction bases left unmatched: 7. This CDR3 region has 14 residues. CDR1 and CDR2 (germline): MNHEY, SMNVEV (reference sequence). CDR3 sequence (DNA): TGTGCCAGCAGTATTGGACAGGGGGAGTTCGAGCAGTACTTC. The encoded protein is CASSIGQGEFEQYF.

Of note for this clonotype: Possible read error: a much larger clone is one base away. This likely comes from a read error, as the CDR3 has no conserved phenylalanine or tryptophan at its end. CDR3 residues: CASTAGPMNTGELFY. In nucleotides, the CDR3 is TGTGCCAGCACGGCGGGACCCATGAACACCGGGGAGCTGTTTTAT. This sequence joins TRBV7-8 and TRBJ2-2; weak D call: TRBD2 (6 bases). This CDR3 is built from 15 residues. V lost 7 bases, J lost 1 base, and 13 bases lay in between. CDR1 is SGHVS and CDR2 is FQNEAQ in the germline V gene.

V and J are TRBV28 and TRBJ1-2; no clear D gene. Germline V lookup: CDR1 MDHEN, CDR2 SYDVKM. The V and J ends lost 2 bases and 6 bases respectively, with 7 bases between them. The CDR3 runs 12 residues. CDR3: CASSLRTDGYTF. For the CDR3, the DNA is TGTGCCAGCAGTTTACGGACCGATGGCTACACCTTC.

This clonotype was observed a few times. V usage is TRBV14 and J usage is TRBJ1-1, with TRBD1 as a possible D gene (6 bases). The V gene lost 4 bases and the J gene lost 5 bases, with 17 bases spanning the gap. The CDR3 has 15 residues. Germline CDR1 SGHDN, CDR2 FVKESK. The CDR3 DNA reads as TGTGCCAGCAGCCCCAGTCGGGGGCGAACTACTGAAGCTTTCTTT. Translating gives CASSPSRGRTTEAFF.

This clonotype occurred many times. The CDR3 nucleotides read TGTGCCAGCAGCTTGCGCGCTAGCGGATTACAAGAGACCCAGTACTTC. Amino acids: CASSLRASGLQETQYF. V usage is TRBV13 and J usage is TRBJ2-5, with 7 bases matching TRBD2. Germline V gene lookup returns CDR1 PRHDT and CDR2 FYEKMQ (reference sequence). V trimming: 3 bases; J trimming: 2 bases; junction bases outside the gene matches: 9. The CDR3 consists of 16 residues.

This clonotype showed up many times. The CDR3 region has the DNA TGTGCCTGTTCCGGACCTATAACTGGGCATGGCTACACCTTC. Translating it yields CACSGPITGHGYTF. This chain connects TRBV30 to TRBJ1-2, with no clear D. V lost 6 bases and J 6 bases, leaving 20 bases between the germline ends. Germline CDR1 GTSNPN, CDR2 SVGIG (reference sequence). The CDR3 extends over 14 amino acids.

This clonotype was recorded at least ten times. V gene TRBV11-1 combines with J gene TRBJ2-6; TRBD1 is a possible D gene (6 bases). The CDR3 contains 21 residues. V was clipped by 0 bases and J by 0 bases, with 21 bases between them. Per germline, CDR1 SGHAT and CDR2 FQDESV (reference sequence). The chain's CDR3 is CASSLARQVRHIHSGANVLTF. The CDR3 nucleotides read TGTGCCAGCAGCTTAGCCCGACAGGTTCGACACATCCACTCTGGGGCCAACGTCCTGACTTTC.

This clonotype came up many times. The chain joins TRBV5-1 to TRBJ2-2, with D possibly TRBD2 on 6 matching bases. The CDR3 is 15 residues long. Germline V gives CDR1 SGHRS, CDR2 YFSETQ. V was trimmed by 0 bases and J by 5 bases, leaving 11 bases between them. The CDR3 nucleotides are TGCGCCAGCAGCTTGGAACGGGAGATGACCGGGGAGCTGTTTTTT. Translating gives CASSLEREMTGELFF.

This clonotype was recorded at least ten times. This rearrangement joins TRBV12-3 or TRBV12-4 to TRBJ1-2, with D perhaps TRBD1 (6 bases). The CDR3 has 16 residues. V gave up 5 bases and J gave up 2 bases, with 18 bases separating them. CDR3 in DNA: TGTGCCAGCAGTAATCGACAGGTGAAAGTAAACTATGGCTACACCTTC. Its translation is CASSNRQVKVNYGYTF.

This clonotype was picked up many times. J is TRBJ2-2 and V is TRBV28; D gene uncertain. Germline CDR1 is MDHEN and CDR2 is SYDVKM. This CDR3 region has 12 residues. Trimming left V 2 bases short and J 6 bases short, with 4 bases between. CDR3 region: CASSLRAGELFF. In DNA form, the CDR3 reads TGTGCCAGCAGTTTACGGGCCGGGGAGCTGTTTTTT.

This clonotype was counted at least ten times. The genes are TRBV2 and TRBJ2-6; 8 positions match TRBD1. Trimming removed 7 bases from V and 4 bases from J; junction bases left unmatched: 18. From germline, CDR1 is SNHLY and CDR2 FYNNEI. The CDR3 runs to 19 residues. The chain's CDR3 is CASTAFRTGHRLGANVLTF. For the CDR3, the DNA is TGTGCCAGCACAGCCTTCCGGACAGGGCATAGGTTAGGGGCCAACGTCCTGACTTTC.

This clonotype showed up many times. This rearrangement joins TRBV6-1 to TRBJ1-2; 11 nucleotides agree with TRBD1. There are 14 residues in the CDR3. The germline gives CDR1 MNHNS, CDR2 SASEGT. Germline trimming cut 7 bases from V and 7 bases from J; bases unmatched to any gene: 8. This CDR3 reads CASKRDRGGVGYTF. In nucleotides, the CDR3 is TGTGCCAGCAAGAGGGACAGGGGGGGAGTTGGCTACACCTTC.

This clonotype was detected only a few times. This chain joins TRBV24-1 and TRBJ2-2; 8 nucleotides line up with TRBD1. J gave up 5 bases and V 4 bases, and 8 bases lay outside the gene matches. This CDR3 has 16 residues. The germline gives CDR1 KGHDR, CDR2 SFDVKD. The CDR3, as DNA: TGTGCCACCAGTGACCGAGACAGGGGTGGGACCGGGGAGCTGTTTTTT. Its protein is CATSDRDRGGTGELFF.

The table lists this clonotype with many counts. As DNA, the CDR3 is TGTGCCAGCAGTGAAGGGGCCGGGGGTACTGAAGCTTTCTTT. Amino acids: CASSEGAGGTEAFF. The chain links TRBV2 to TRBJ1-1; a weak D match, TRBD1 (5 bases). The CDR3 spans 14 residues. Trimming removed 1 base at V and 5 bases at J, with 11 bases between. Germline V gives CDR1 SNHLY, CDR2 FYNNEI.

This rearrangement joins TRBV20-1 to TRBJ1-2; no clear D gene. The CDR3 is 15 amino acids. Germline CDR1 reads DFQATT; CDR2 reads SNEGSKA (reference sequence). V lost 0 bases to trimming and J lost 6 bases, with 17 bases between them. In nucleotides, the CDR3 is TGCAGTGCTAGAGACTTAGGGCTCTCGGAACATGGCTACACCTTC. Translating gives CSARDLGLSEHGYTF.

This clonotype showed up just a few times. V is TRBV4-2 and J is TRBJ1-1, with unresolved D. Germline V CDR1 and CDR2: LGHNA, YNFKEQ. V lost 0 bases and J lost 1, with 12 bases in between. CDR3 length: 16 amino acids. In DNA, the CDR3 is TGTGCCAGCAGCCAAGATAACAGACCGTCGAACACTGAAGCTTTCTTT. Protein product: CASSQDNRPSNTEAFF.